This T cell receptor beta chain was recorded in a study of OX40 agonist ivuxolimab in advanced cancers. Some background on the complete study: Ivuxolimab, which targeted the costimulatory receptor OX40 (CD134), was an agonistic, fully human IgG2 monoclonal antibody. Intravenous ivuxolimab was administered to patients every 2 weeks at six dose levels: 0.01, 0.1, 0.3, 1.5, 3 and 10 mg/kg. Of the approximately 53 patients in dose escalation, about 20 had hepatocellular carcinoma, about 15 had melanoma, 9 had renal cell carcinoma and 9 had head and neck cancer. In the dose-escalation cohort, approximately 80% of patients were male, and the mean age was 60 years with a range of roughly 20 to 85. Patients were allowed to have had prior anti-PD-1, anti-PD-L1 or anti-CTLA-4 therapy, and 30% to 40% of the dose-escalation patients had previously received checkpoint inhibitors. Partial responses occurred in three dose-escalation patients, of whom one had hepatocellular carcinoma and two had cutaneous melanoma. The purpose of peripheral TCRbeta sequencing was to test whether ivuxolimab changed TCR sequence diversity and led to clonal T-cell expansion. The monotherapy dose-escalation portion (N ≈ 56 patients) of the phase I ivuxolimab trial is reported in the paper. Findings and caveats that apply to the study as a whole: In partial responders in the 0.1-3.0 mg/kg groups, normalized peripheral clonal expansion was found to be among the lowest, especially among CD8+ T cells. The antigen specificity of the peripheral T cells that underwent clonal expansion was not determined. After ivuxolimab, CD8+ T cells had more expanded clones than CD4+ T cells on average. At doses of 0.1 to 3.0 mg/kg, clonal expansion of both CD4+ and CD8+ blood T cells was observed from baseline to week 6. Low levels of normalized T-cell clonal expansion were also seen in some patients who did not respond.

Genomic DNA was isolated from the sorted cells so that the TCRbeta CDR3 region could be sequenced. The immunoSEQ Assay was used to sequence the TCRbeta CDR3 regions. Drawn from immuneACCESS, this table holds only the in-frame rearrangements with V and J called that TCRdb kept. Clones are partly lost; checked studies trace under half to an unresolved V gene and leave the rest unexplained. The sample includes around 18,000 clones, with more than 60% observed a single time. The ten largest make up around 20% of the sample. The trial excluded patients who had a history of autoimmune disease or were on systemic immunosuppression. Peripheral blood for TCR sequencing was drawn from every dose cohort at baseline, at cycle 4 day 1 and at cycle 7 day 1. Samples were obtained from an open-label, multicenter, first-in-human phase I dose-escalation trial of ivuxolimab. Adults with locally advanced or metastatic melanoma, renal cell, hepatocellular, or head and neck squamous cell carcinoma were enrolled in the trial. Before TCR sequencing, CD4+ T cells and CD8+ T cells were sorted from peripheral blood as separate populations.

V and J lose 10 bases and 0 bases, and a span of 13 bases separates them. The CDR3 starts with the cysteine, ends with the phenylalanine, and has 13 residues. Only the CDR3 portion is preserved as DNA: 39 bases, with reading frame beginning at the first base. CDR1 is given as MNHEY and CDR2 as SMNVEV, both from the germline V gene (reference sequence). This clone was observed once. No cognate antigen has been identified for it. Base-call qualities are not available, and no considerably larger clone is one nucleotide away. The sequence came from an adult with an advanced solid tumor such as melanoma, head and neck, liver or kidney cancer. The sequencing here drew on CD4+ or CD8+ T cells sorted from blood, taken in a trial of the OX40 agonist ivuxolimab. Here the chain combines TRBV27 and TRBJ2-7, with the D gene uncertain. At the DNA level, the sequence is TGTGCCACCTCTGGGGTCAGCTCCTACGAGCAGTACTTC. Its protein product is CATSGVSSYEQYF.